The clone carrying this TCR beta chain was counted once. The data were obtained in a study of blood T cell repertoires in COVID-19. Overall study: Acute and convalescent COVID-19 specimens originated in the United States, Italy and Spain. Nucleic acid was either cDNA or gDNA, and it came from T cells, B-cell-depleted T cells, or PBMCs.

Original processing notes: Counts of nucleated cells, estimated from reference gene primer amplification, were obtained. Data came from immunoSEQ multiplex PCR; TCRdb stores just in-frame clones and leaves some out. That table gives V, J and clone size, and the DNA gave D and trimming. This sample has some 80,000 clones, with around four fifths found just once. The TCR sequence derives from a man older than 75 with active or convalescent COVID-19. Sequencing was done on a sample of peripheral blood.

CDR3 nucleotides: TGTGCCAGCAGCCCGAGACAGGGTAGGGGCACTGAAGCTTTCTTT. Translation: CASSPRQGRGTEAFF. V gene TRBV11-2 combines with J gene TRBJ1-1, with 7 bases identical to TRBD1. This CDR3 spans 15 amino acids. The V gene end was trimmed by 5 bases and the J gene end by 4 bases; junction bases not matched to a gene: 10. The germline gives CDR1 SGHAT, CDR2 FQNNGV. Together with reference TRBV11-2 and TRBJ1-1, the CDR3 gives the full variable domain: EAGVAQSPRYKIIEKRQSVAFWCNPISGHATLYWYQQILGQGPKLLIQFQNNGVVDDSQLPKDRFSAERLKGVDSTLKIQPAKLEDSAVYLCASSPRQGRGTEAFFGQGTRLTVV.